Sequencing of this T cell receptor (beta chain) was carried out in a study of T cells after yellow fever vaccination. Study-wide results and caveats: The CD4 compartment and the CD8 compartment contained a small share of clonotypes in common. Highly abundant clonotypes carried over from the bulk population could end up in FACS-sorted repertoires as contaminants.

A few counts support this clonotype. The antigen remains unidentified. Trimming pared 3 bases from V and 4 bases from J, leaving 22 bases between. The germline V gene encodes CDR1 MGHRA and CDR2 YSYEKL. CDR3 length: 18 residues. By 5'RACE template switching, TCR cDNA was produced, with a universal primer site and UMIs added in the process. TCRdb redid the calling of the 5' RACE reads with MiXCR, one entry per CDR3 protein. The sample records some 120,000 distinct CDR3 sequences, nearly 15% being singletons. V is TRBV4-1 and J is TRBJ1-5; perhaps TRBD1 as D (5 bases). The material was CD8+ T cells sorted from PBMCs, obtained 5 days after the yellow fever booster vaccination. The receptor comes from a man between 18 and 35 years old who received the YFV17D yellow fever vaccine. The CDR3 DNA reads TGCGCCAGCAGCCAGCACCCTTGGTCAAACCAGGGAAATCAGCCCCAGCATTTT. It encodes CASSQHPWSNQGNQPQHF.